The 23 T cell receptor beta chains below all came from one sample that was sequenced in a study of blood T cell repertoires in COVID-19. The protocol was immunoSEQ multiplex PCR, while the TCRdb copy is restricted to in-frame clones and leaves out a portion. The profile shows under 300,000 clones, roughly 91% of them singletons. Sequencing was carried out using PBMCs or T cells enriched from blood (not recorded which). The receptors originated from a man aged 35-49 years who had recovered from COVID-19.

The chain combines TRBV7-8 with TRBJ2-7; 8 bases match TRBD1. V lost 6 bases, J lost 4 bases, and 8 bases stayed unmatched. Germline CDR1 SGHVS, CDR2 FQNEAQ. There are 14 residues in the CDR3. CDR3 amino acids: CASRPGQGRYEQYF. The CDR3 coding sequence is TGTGCCAGCAGGCCCGGACAGGGAAGGTACGAGCAGTACTTC. The whole variable domain, filled in from reference TRBV7-8 and TRBJ2-7, reads GAGVSQSPRYKVAKRGQDVALRCDPISGHVSLFWYQQALGQGPEFLTYFQNEAQLDKSGLPSDRFFAERPEGSVSTLKIQRTQQEDSAVYLCASRPGQGRYEQYFGPGTRLTVT.

This sequence joins TRBV7-3 and TRBJ2-1; 10 positions match TRBD1. Losses at the gene ends were 3 bases for V and 4 bases for J; bases not matched to a gene: 3. CDR1 SGHTA and CDR2 FQGTGA come from the germline V gene. The CDR3 is 15 residues long. CDR3 DNA sequence: TGTGCCAGCAGCTTCCTGGGACAGGGGTACAATGAGCAGTTCTTC. Its protein is CASSFLGQGYNEQFF.

This clone was counted a single time. The gene calls are TRBV9 and TRBJ1-2, with a weak D call TRBD1 (6 bases). CDR3 length equals 13 residues. V gave up 3 bases and J gave up 10 bases, with 16 bases separating them. Germline assignment: CDR1 SGDLS and CDR2 YYNGEE. The CDR3 DNA is TGTGCCAGCAGCGCTGGTTGGGACAACGACTACACCTTC. This translates into CASSAGWDNDYTF.

This chain joins TRBV6-6 and TRBJ2-7, with TRBD1 matching over 8 bases. Germline V gene sequence: CDR1 MNHNY, CDR2 SVGAGI (reference sequence). This CDR3 has 16 residues. Germline trimming cut 6 bases from V and 3 bases from J; bases unmatched to any gene: 13. In nucleotides, the CDR3 is TGTGCCAGCAGACCCTCCTCGACAGGGACAGGCTACGAGCAGTACTTC. This translates into CASRPSSTGTGYEQYF.

The rearrangement uses TRBV28 and TRBJ1-5, with 8 bases matching TRBD1. V shed 7 bases and J 4 bases; nucleotides not matched to a gene: 12. Germline CDR1 and CDR2: MDHEN and SYDVKM. The CDR3 contains 16 residues. Here the CDR3 reads CASNIRGLRENQPQHF. CDR3 DNA: TGTGCCAGCAACATCAGGGGGCTGCGGGAGAATCAGCCCCAGCATTTT.

This sequence joins TRBV7-9 and TRBJ1-5; weak D call: TRBD1 (6 bases). V shed 2 bases and J shed 2 bases, with 19 bases lying between them. The CDR3 contains 18 residues. In germline, CDR1 is SEHNR, CDR2 FQNEAQ (reference sequence). The CDR3 spells CASSLFGGRGRGNQPQHF. The CDR3 DNA reads TGTGCCAGCAGCTTATTCGGAGGCAGGGGAAGGGGCAATCAGCCCCAGCATTTT.

The chain recombines TRBV12-3 or TRBV12-4 with TRBJ1-1; maybe TRBD1 (5 bases). The CDR3 spans 12 residues. Trimming shortened V by 6 bases and J by 7 bases, and 12 bases separated the two germline ends. In DNA form, the CDR3 reads TGTGCCAGCAGCCTGGCGGGGGTTGAAGCTTTCTTT. Protein sequence: CASSLAGVEAFF.

The chain's CDR3 is CASSPRVAGVKGTQYF. Written as DNA, the CDR3 is TGTGCCAGCAGCCCCCGGGTAGCGGGGGTGAAAGGGACCCAGTACTTC. The genes are TRBV9 and TRBJ2-5, with TRBD2 matching over 9 bases. This CDR3 has 16 amino acids. In germline, CDR1 is SGDLS, CDR2 YYNGEE. V was clipped by 4 bases and J by 7 bases; unmatched bases: 14.

V and J are TRBV6-5 and TRBJ1-2; D call uncertain. Germline CDR1 and CDR2: MNHEY and SVGAGI. This CDR3 has 14 residues. Trimming shortened V by 0 bases and J by 4 bases, and 9 bases separated the two germline ends. Here the CDR3 reads CASSYSQDFYGYTF. The CDR3 coding sequence is TGTGCCAGCAGTTACTCTCAGGACTTCTATGGCTACACCTTC.

The genes are TRBV18 and TRBJ2-1, with D possibly TRBD1 on 6 matching bases. The CDR3 runs 11 residues. V lost 6 bases, J lost 9 bases, and 9 bases lay in between. Germline assignment: CDR1 KGHSH and CDR2 LQKENI. The CDR3 reads CASSIGGEQFF. DNA for the CDR3: TGTGCCAGCTCTATAGGGGGTGAGCAGTTCTTC.

This chain joins TRBV21-1 and TRBJ2-1; TRBD1, the table's D call, was not compared with the DNA. TRBV21-1 is designated a pseudogene. The CDR3 sequence is 13 residues long. The CDR3 DNA follows: TGTGCCAGCAGCAAAGGGACAGGTAATGAGCAGTTCTTC. Amino acid sequence: CASSKGTGNEQFF.

The rearrangement uses TRBV28 and TRBJ2-7; D possibly corresponds to TRBD2 (6 bases). The CDR3 is 15 residues long. Germline loops: CDR1 MDHEN, CDR2 SYDVKM. V gave up 5 bases and J gave up 4 bases, with 18 bases separating them. Here the CDR3 DNA reads TGTGCCAGCAGTCCCCCGACGACTAGTAGGTACGAGCAGTACTTC. Residues: CASSPPTTSRYEQYF.

This sequence joins TRBV4-1 and TRBJ1-5; D is unresolved. This CDR3 comprises 19 residues. V shed 0 bases and J shed 4 bases, with 22 bases lying between them. CDR1 is MGHRA, CDR2 YSYEKL, per germline. The CDR3 DNA follows: TGCGCCAGCAGCCAAGAACGGGTTCTCGTGCTTTCCGGAAATCAGCCCCAGCATTTT. Amino acid sequence: CASSQERVLVLSGNQPQHF.

This chain connects TRBV27 to TRBJ2-3; weak D call: TRBD2 (6 bases). The CDR3 extends over 16 amino acids. Germline CDR1 and CDR2: MNHEY and SMNVEV (reference sequence). Trimming took 0 bases from V and 2 from J, leaving 12 bases between them. CDR3 residues: CASSLSIAAFTDTQYF. In DNA, the CDR3 is TGTGCCAGCAGTTTATCGATAGCGGCTTTCACAGATACGCAGTATTTT.

This clone was observed a single time. V and J are TRBV27 and TRBJ2-1; D is undetermined. Trimming removed 6 bases at V and 5 bases at J, with 5 bases between. The CDR3 is made up of 11 amino acids. Germline CDR1 MNHEY, CDR2 SMNVEV (reference sequence). This CDR3 is CASRTNNEQFF. CDR3 nucleotides: TGTGCCAGCAGAACTAACAATGAGCAGTTCTTC.

This clone was recorded only once. The gene calls are TRBV4-2 and TRBJ2-3; TRBD1 matches 7 bases. The germline CDR1 and CDR2 sequences are LGHNA and YNFKEQ. The CDR3 extends over 13 amino acids. V shed 9 bases, J shed 3 bases, and the junction held 6 bases outside the gene matches. The CDR3 sequence: CASQGRGTDTQYF. Written as DNA, the CDR3 is TGTGCCAGTCAGGGCAGGGGGACAGATACGCAGTATTTT.

The CDR3 protein is CATSRAGGGFYEGPTNEKLFF. As DNA, the CDR3 is TGTGCCACCAGCAGAGCGGGGGGGGGTTTTTATGAGGGACCAACTAATGAAAAACTGTTTTTT. This chain links TRBV15 with TRBJ1-4, with a tentative D call TRBD1 (5 bases). Germline V CDR1 and CDR2: LNHNV, YYDKDF (reference sequence). Trimming pared 1 base from V and 0 bases from J, leaving 24 bases between. The CDR3 spans 21 residues.

This chain connects TRBV10-3 to TRBJ1-5; D unclear. This CDR3 is 13 amino acids long. Per germline, CDR1 ENHRY and CDR2 SYGVKD. Trimming took off 8 bases at V and 0 bases at J, with 8 bases between the two ends. As DNA, the CDR3 is TGTGCCATCGCGCCGAATAGCAATCAGCCCCAGCATTTT. It is translated as CAIAPNSNQPQHF.

The chain links TRBV10-3 to TRBJ1-2; D perhaps matches TRBD1 (6 bases). The V end lost 10 bases, the J end lost 4 bases, and 10 bases lay between the germline ends. This CDR3 contains 11 residues. The germline CDR1 and CDR2 sequences are ENHRY and SYGVKD. In DNA form, the CDR3 reads TGTGCCACCGAGGACAGCTATGGCTACACCTTC. Its translation is CATEDSYGYTF.

This clone was recorded only once. This rearrangement joins TRBV10-3 to TRBJ2-7, with 8 bases matching TRBD1. This CDR3 is built from 16 residues. Germline-derived CDR1 and CDR2 are ENHRY and SYGVKD. Trimming took 2 bases from V and 2 from J; bases not matched to a gene: 8. Here the CDR3 reads CAISEAQGQAPYEQYF. Written as DNA, the CDR3 is TGTGCCATCAGTGAGGCACAGGGACAGGCCCCCTACGAGCAGTACTTC.

This chain links TRBV19 with TRBJ2-1, with 10 bases aligning to TRBD2. This CDR3 contains 16 residues. CDR1 and CDR2 (germline): LNHDA, SQIVND (reference sequence). The V and J ends lost 5 bases and 7 bases, in that order; junction bases with no gene match: 11. This chain's CDR3 is CASSSGRLAGVNEQFF. In nucleotides, the CDR3 is TGTGCCAGTAGTTCAGGGAGGCTAGCGGGAGTGAATGAGCAGTTCTTC.

The rearrangement uses TRBV11-2 and TRBJ2-5; 10 nucleotides line up with TRBD1. Germline V gene sequence: CDR1 SGHAT, CDR2 FQNNGV. The CDR3 runs 17 residues. V was clipped by 1 base and J by 3 bases; unmatched bases: 8. The CDR3 here is CASSLVGGDRGKETQYF. The CDR3 bases are TGTGCCAGCAGCTTAGTGGGGGGGGACAGGGGAAAAGAGACCCAGTACTTC.

The chain has TRBV19 and TRBJ1-1; tentative D call: TRBD1 (6 bases). CDR1 is LNHDA, CDR2 SQIVND, per germline (reference sequence). The length of the CDR3 is 15 residues. V was shortened by 3 bases and J by 7 bases, with 18 bases between the two germline ends. The CDR3 region is CASSISGRGKVEAFF. Here the CDR3 DNA reads TGTGCCAGTAGTATTTCGGGGAGGGGGAAGGTTGAAGCTTTCTTT.